The 7 T cell receptor beta chains below all came from one sample that was sequenced in a study of blood T cell repertoires in COVID-19. Libraries were prepared by immunoSEQ multiplex PCR; TCRdb keeps only in-frame clonotypes and omits some of them. This sample has 88,000 or so clones; approximately 90% occur once, and the top ten carry around 1%. The specimen sequenced was PBMCs or T cells enriched from blood (not recorded which). These receptors all stem from a woman between 50 and 59 years old with acute COVID-19.

This clone was recorded only once. The genes are TRBV27 and TRBJ2-7; TRBD2 might be the D (6 bases). V lost 2 bases and J lost 3, with 23 bases in between. The CDR3 is 18 amino acids. CDR1 is MNHEY and CDR2 is SMNVEV in the germline V gene (reference sequence). The CDR3: CASSLGGGQGRSYYEQYF. CDR3 sequence (DNA): TGTGCCAGCAGTTTAGGAGGAGGGCAGGGACGGAGCTACTACGAGCAGTACTTC.

This rearrangement joins TRBV15 to TRBJ1-6; D not certain. In germline, CDR1 is LNHNV, CDR2 YYDKDF (reference sequence). V was clipped by 6 bases and J by 5 bases, with 14 bases between them. The length of the CDR3 is 15 residues. As DNA, the CDR3 is TGTGCCACCAGTGTTTCCTTACTTAATAATTCACCCCTCCACTTT. Amino acid sequence: CATSVSLLNNSPLHF.

The chain carries TRBV4-3 and TRBJ1-1; 7 nucleotides align to TRBD1. The germline CDR1 and CDR2 sequences are LGHNA and YSLEER. Trimming cost V 0 bases and J 5 bases; bases outside gene matches: 6. This CDR3 has 15 amino acids. As DNA, the CDR3 is TGCGCCAGCAGCCAAGAAGAGGGGGCACGAACTGAAGCTTTCTTT. This sequence encodes CASSQEEGARTEAFF.

V is TRBV28 and J is TRBJ1-2; D not certain. This CDR3 has 13 residues. The V gene's germline CDR1 is MDHEN and CDR2 SYDVKM. V was pared by 3 bases and J by 7 bases, with 12 bases between. The CDR3 coding sequence is TGTGCCAGCAGTTTTCAGCGGCGGGGTGGCTACACCTTC. This translates into CASSFQRRGGYTF.

This chain uses TRBV5-5 with TRBJ2-1; 14 positions agree with TRBD2. Germline values: CDR1 SGHKS, CDR2 YYEKEE (reference sequence). CDR3 size: 15 residues. Losses at the gene ends were 0 bases for V and 7 bases for J; bases not matched to a gene: 0. Here the CDR3 reads CASSLGLAGGNEQFF. The CDR3 DNA reads as TGTGCCAGCAGCTTGGGACTAGCGGGAGGGAATGAGCAGTTCTTC.

This rearrangement joins TRBV19 to TRBJ1-5; D is undetermined. The CDR3 extends over 13 amino acids. From germline, CDR1 is LNHDA and CDR2 SQIVND (reference sequence). V was pared by 10 bases and J by 7 bases, with 17 bases between. The DNA of the CDR3 is TGTGCCACCAATTCGCGGGTGGAACAGCCCCAGCATTTT. This gives the protein CATNSRVEQPQHF.

The rearrangement links TRBV25-1 to TRBJ2-1; 7 bases align to TRBD2. The CDR3 totals 16 residues. Germline CDR1 reads MGHDK; CDR2 reads SYGVNS. With V trimmed by 5 bases and J by 1 base, 8 bases remained unmatched. The CDR3 DNA reads as TGTGCCAGCAGTACCGGGGGAGCGGGGTCCTACAATGAGCAGTTCTTC. As protein: CASSTGGAGSYNEQFF.